This T cell receptor beta chain was sequenced during a study of regulatory T cells in long-lasting Graves disease. Study-wide results and limits: A reduction in accuracy may have resulted from the small sample size.

Documented time point: newly diagnosed GD, antithyroid drugs for less than 3 months. There was RNA extracted from PBMCs, and the TCR library was made from it. The diagnosis of Graves' disease used American Thyroid Association guidelines. The EDTA tubes were filled with around 9 milliliters of drawn peripheral blood. Investigators prepared the TCR beta libraries by applying iRepertoire HTBI primers and Arm-PCR of CDR3 regions. TCRdb independently ran MiXCR on the multiplex PCR reads; one entry per CDR3 protein. Of a few hundred thousand distinct CDR3 sequences in the sample, less than 15% were seen once. J lost 0 bases, V lost 4 bases, and 7 bases had no gene match. This CDR3 has 18 amino acids. Per germline, CDR1 SGHRS and CDR2 YFSETQ. This clonotype appeared many times. Its matching antigen is unknown. The same specimen was also included in a second study, on T cells in Graves' hyperthyroidism and ophthalmopathy.

The material sequenced was peripheral blood mononuclear cells (PBMCs), taken at new diagnosis, from a patient treated with antithyroid drugs. J is TRBJ2-1 and V is TRBV5-1, with 13 bases identical to TRBD2. The clonotype originates from a woman between 50 and 59 years old with Graves disease. The CDR3 sequence is CASSPVGLAGSSYNEQFF. The DNA for the CDR3 is TGCGCCAGCAGCCCCGTGGGACTAGCGGGATCCTCCTACAATGAGCAGTTCTTC.